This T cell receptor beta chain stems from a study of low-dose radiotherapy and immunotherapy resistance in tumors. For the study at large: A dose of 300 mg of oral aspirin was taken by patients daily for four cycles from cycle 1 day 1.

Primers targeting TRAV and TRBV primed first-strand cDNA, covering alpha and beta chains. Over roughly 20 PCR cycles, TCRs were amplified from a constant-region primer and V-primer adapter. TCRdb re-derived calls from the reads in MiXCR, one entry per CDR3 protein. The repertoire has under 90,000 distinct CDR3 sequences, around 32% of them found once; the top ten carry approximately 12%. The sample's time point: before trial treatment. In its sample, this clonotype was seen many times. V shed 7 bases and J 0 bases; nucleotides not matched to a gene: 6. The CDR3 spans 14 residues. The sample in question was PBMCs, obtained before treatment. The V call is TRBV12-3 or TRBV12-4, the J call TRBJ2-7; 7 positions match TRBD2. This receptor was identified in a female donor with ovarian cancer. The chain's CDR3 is CASNQAGISYEQYF. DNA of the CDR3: TGTGCCAGCAACCAAGCGGGAATCTCCTACGAGCAGTACTTC.